In this sample, the clone carrying this T cell receptor beta chain turned up once. CDR3 length: 14 residues. From germline, CDR1 is SQVTM and CDR2 ANQGSEA. Deletions cut 6 bases from V and 13 bases from J, with 25 bases between. The data are from a study of CD8 T cells in ankylosing spondylitis. TCRdb passed the 5' RACE reads through MiXCR, listing each CDR3 protein once. The table lists 350,000 or so distinct CDR3 sequences, more than 9% of them singletons. The chain uses TRBV29-1 and TRBJ2-1, with D maybe TRBD1 (7 bases). This TCR was recovered from a female donor with ankylosing spondylitis or in good health (not recorded which). The sample was blood, either unsorted or a sorted T cell fraction (not recorded which). The CDR3 is CSVLPVEGQKVQFF. CDR3 nucleotide sequence: TGCAGCGTCTTACCAGTGGAGGGACAGAAAGTCCAGTTCTTC.